This is a list of T cell receptor beta chains from one sample in a study of cytomegalovirus exposure and HLA in healthy donors. The data were produced by immunoSEQ multiplex PCR, yet TCRdb's version contains in-frame clones alone and is incomplete. Of a few hundred thousand clones detected, around 86% appear once; the ten largest clones hold about 0.91%. The sample consisted of PBMCs. These receptors all stem from a woman aged 18-29 years in good health and CMV-seronegative. Both conserved end residues are part of each CDR3. The D gene is left open where the match is weak. The size entry is marked missing in some rows and otherwise reads once, few, many or a size class.

V gene	D gene	J gene	clone size	CDR3 protein	CDR3 DNA
TRBV29-1	TRBD2	TRBJ2-2	once	CSARGLAGTGELFF	TGCAGCGCAAGGGGACTAGCGGGTACCGGGGAGCTGTTTTTT
TRBV30	TRBD1	TRBJ1-4	few	CAWSRGQGNEKLFF	TGTGCCTGGAGTAGAGGACAGGGTAATGAAAAACTGTTTTTT
TRBV2	TRBD2	TRBJ2-3	-	CASRTGTSGLRGSSTDTQYF	TGTGCCAGCAGAACCGGGACTAGCGGTTTGAGGGGCTCCAGCACAGATACGCAGTATTTT
TRBV27	TRBD2	TRBJ2-5	-	CASSPWTSGRAETQYF	TGTGCCAGCAGTCCCTGGACTAGCGGGAGGGCCGAGACCCAGTACTTC
TRBV6-5	-	TRBJ2-7	-	CASTQGVAAAYEQYF	TGTGCCAGCACTCAGGGGGTAGCGGCAGCCTACGAGCAGTACTTC
TRBV28	-	TRBJ2-2	many	CASKTGDTGELFF	TGTGCCAGCAAGACCGGGGACACCGGGGAGCTGTTTTTT
TRBV7-2	TRBD2	TRBJ2-1	few	CASRLAGVEFF	TGTGCCAGCAGGTTAGCGGGAGTGGAGTTCTTC
TRBV12-5	TRBD1	TRBJ2-1	-	CASVGGQGYNEQFF	TGTGCTAGTGTGGGGGGACAGGGGTACAATGAGCAGTTCTTC
TRBV29-1	TRBD2	TRBJ2-5	-	CSVATGTSGGETQYF	TGCAGCGTCGCTACTGGGACTAGCGGGGGGGAGACCCAGTACTTC
TRBV29-1	-	TRBJ2-3	-	CSVETGSSTDTQYF	TGCAGCGTTGAAACCGGGTCTAGCACAGATACGCAGTATTTT
TRBV7-2	-	TRBJ1-5	-	CASSLVGGDQISNQPQHF	TGTGCCAGCAGCTTAGTTGGGGGGGACCAAATTAGCAATCAGCCCCAGCATTTT
TRBV27	TRBD1	TRBJ2-7	-	CASSSPGQGSYEQYF	TGTGCCAGCAGTTCGCCGGGACAGGGATCCTACGAGCAGTACTTC
TRBV7-6	-	TRBJ2-1	few	CASSSPRLSSYNEQFF	TGTGCCAGCAGCTCCCCCCGCTTGAGCTCCTACAATGAGCAGTTCTTC
TRBV28	-	TRBJ1-1	-	CASSSNGLRGNTEAFF	TGTGCCAGCAGTTCAAACGGACTTCGGGGGAACACTGAAGCTTTCTTT
TRBV9	-	TRBJ2-3	-	CASSSLREHTDTQYF	TGTGCCAGCAGCTCTCTCCGGGAACACACAGATACGCAGTATTTT
TRBV27	TRBD1	TRBJ2-7	-	CASSSGQGPYEQYF	TGTGCCAGCAGTTCGGGACAGGGGCCCTACGAGCAGTACTTC
TRBV19	TRBD2	TRBJ2-7	-	CATRTSSESEQYF	TGTGCCACAAGGACTAGCTCAGAGTCCGAGCAGTACTTC
TRBV2	TRBD1	TRBJ2-7	-	CASSGDRVHEQYF	TGTGCCAGCAGTGGGGACAGGGTGCACGAGCAGTACTTC
TRBV7-2	-	TRBJ2-7	-	CASSLWASHEQYF	TGTGCCAGCAGCTTATGGGCTAGCCATGAGCAGTACTTC
TRBV27	-	TRBJ2-2	-	CASTRFQQLNTGELFF	TGTGCCAGCACCCGATTCCAACAGCTGAACACCGGGGAGCTGTTTTTT
TRBV5-6	TRBD1	TRBJ2-7	-	CASSLDGTGTSTEQYF	TGTGCCAGCAGCTTGGACGGGACAGGGACGTCCACCGAGCAGTACTTC
TRBV2	-	TRBJ2-6	-	CASKKDRTGAGANVLTF	TGTGCCAGCAAAAAGGACCGCACAGGCGCTGGGGCCAACGTCCTGACTTTC
TRBV7-2	-	TRBJ2-3	-	CASRERVGDTQYF	TGTGCCAGCAGAGAGAGGGTGGGAGATACGCAGTATTTT
TRBV2	-	TRBJ2-7	-	CASKQGSYEQYF	TGTGCCAGCAAGCAGGGCTCCTACGAGCAGTACTTC
TRBV12-5	TRBD1	TRBJ1-4	once	CASGLDRPNEKLFF	TGTGCTAGTGGACTGGACAGGCCTAATGAAAAACTGTTTTTT
TRBV6-1	-	TRBJ1-2	-	CASITPGGFSGYTF	TGTGCCAGCATCACCCCGGGGGGATTCTCCGGCTACACCTTC
TRBV5-1	TRBD1	TRBJ2-5	once	CASRSLGGQGETQYF	TGCGCCAGCAGGTCATTAGGGGGCCAGGGGGAGACCCAGTACTTC